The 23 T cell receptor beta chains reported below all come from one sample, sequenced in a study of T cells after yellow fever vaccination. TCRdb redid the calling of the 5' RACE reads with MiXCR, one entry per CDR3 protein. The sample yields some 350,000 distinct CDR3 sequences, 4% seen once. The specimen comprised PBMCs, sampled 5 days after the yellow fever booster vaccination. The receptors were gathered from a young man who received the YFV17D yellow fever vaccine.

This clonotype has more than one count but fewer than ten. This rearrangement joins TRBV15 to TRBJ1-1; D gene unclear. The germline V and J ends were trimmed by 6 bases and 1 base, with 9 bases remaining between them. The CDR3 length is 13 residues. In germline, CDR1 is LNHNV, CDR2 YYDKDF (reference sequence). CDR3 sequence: CATSTARNTEAFF. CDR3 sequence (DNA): TGTGCCACCAGTACTGCCCGGAACACTGAAGCTTTCTTT.

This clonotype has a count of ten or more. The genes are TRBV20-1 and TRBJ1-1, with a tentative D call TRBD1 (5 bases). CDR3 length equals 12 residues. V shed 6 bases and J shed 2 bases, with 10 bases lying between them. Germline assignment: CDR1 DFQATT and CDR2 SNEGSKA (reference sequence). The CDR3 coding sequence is TGCAGTGCCGGGGACCCCAACACTGAAGCTTTCTTT. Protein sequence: CSAGDPNTEAFF.

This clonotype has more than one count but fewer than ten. DNA of the CDR3: TGTGCCAGCAGCCAAGGACTAGCGGGGGGGCCGAACACCGGGGAGCTGTTTTTT. Amino acid sequence: CASSQGLAGGPNTGELFF. The rearrangement joins TRBV3-1 to TRBJ2-2, with 14 bases matching TRBD2. CDR3 length: 18 residues. V lost 1 base, J lost 0 bases, and 1 base stayed unmatched. The germline V gene encodes CDR1 LGHDT and CDR2 YNNKEL (reference sequence).

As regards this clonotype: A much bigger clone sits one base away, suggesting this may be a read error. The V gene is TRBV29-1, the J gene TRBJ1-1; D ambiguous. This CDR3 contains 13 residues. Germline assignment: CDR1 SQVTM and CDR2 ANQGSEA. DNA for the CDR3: TGCGGCGTTGAGGGCAGACTGAACACTGAAGCTTTCTTT. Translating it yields CGVEGRLNTEAFF.

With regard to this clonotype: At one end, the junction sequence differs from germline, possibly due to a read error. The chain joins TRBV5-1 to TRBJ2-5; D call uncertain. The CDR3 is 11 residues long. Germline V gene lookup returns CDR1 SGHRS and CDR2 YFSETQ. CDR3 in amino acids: CASSLEQTEYF. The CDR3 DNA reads TGCGCCAGCAGCTTGGAACAGACCGAGTACTTC.

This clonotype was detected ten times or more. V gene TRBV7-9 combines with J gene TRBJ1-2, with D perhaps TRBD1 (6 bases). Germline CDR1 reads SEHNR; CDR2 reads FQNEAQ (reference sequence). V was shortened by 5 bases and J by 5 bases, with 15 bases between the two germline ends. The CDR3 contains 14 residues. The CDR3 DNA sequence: TGTGCCAGCAGCCCCCCCGGGGGCGGGTATGGCTACACCTTC. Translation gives CASSPPGGGYGYTF.

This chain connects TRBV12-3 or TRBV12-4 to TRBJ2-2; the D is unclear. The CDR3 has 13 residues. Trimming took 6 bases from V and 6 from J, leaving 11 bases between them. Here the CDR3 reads CASSQGVAGELFF. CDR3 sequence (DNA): TGTGCCAGCAGCCAAGGCGTTGCCGGGGAGCTGTTTTTT.

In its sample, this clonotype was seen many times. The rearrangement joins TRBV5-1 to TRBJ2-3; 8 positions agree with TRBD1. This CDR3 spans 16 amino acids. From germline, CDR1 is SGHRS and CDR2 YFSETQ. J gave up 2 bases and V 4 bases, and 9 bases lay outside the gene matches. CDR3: CASSRGTGLNTDTQYF. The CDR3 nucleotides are TGCGCCAGCAGCCGAGGGACAGGCCTAAACACAGATACGCAGTATTTT.

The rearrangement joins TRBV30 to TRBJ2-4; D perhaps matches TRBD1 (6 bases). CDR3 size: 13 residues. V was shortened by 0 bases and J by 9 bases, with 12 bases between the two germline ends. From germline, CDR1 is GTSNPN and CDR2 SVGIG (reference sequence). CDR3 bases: TGTGCCTGGAGTGTAGGGGGACGCACCATTCAGTACTTC. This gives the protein CAWSVGGRTIQYF.

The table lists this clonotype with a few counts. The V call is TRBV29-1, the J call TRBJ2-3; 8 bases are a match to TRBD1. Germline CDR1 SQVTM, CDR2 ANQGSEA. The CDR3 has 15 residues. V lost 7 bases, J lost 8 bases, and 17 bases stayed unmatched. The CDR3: CSASVQGASTPTQYF. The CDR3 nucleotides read TGCAGCGCCTCAGTTCAGGGGGCTAGTACACCTACGCAGTATTTT.

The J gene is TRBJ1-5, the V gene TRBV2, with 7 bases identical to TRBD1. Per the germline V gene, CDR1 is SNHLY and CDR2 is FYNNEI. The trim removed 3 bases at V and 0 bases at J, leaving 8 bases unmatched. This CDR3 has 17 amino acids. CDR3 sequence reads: CASSDPAGDSSNQPQHF. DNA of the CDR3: TGTGCCAGCAGTGACCCAGCAGGGGACAGTAGCAATCAGCCCCAGCATTTT.

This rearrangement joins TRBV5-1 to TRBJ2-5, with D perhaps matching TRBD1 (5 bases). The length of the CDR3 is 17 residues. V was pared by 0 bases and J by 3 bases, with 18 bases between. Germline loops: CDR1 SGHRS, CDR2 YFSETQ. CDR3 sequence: CASSLVGAGAAKETQYF. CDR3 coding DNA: TGCGCCAGCAGCTTGGTTGGTGCTGGGGCGGCGAAAGAGACCCAGTACTTC.

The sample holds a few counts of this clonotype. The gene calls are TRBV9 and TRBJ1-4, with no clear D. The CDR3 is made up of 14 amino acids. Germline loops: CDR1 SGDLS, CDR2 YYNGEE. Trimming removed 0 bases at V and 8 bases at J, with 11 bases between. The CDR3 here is CASSVDQVGEKLFF. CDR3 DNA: TGTGCCAGCAGCGTAGATCAGGTTGGGGAAAAACTGTTTTTT.

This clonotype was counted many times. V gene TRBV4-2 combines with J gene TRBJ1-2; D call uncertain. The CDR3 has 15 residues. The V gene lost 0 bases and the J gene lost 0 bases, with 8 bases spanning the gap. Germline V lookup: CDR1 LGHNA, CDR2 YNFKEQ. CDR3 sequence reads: CASSQEGMPNYGYTF. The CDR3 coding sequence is TGTGCCAGCAGCCAAGAAGGGATGCCTAACTATGGCTACACCTTC.

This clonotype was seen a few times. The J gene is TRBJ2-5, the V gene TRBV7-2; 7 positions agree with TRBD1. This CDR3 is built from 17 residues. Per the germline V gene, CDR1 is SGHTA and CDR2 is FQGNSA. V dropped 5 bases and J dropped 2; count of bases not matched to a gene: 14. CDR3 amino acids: CASSIETGQMYQETQYF. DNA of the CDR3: TGTGCCAGCAGCATAGAGACAGGGCAGATGTATCAAGAGACCCAGTACTTC. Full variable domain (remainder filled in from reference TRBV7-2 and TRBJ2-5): GAGVSQSPSNKVTEKGKDVELRCDPISGHTALYWYRQSLGQGLEFLIYFQGNSAPDKSGLPSDRFSAERTGGSVSTLTIQRTQQEDSAVYLCASSIETGQMYQETQYFGPGTRLLVL.

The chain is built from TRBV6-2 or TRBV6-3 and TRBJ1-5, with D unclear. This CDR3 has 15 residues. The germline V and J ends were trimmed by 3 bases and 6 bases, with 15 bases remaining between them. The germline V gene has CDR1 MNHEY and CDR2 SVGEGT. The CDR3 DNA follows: TGTGCCAGCAGTTATCTGTATGAAGTTAGTCAGCCCCAGCATTTT. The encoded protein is CASSYLYEVSQPQHF.

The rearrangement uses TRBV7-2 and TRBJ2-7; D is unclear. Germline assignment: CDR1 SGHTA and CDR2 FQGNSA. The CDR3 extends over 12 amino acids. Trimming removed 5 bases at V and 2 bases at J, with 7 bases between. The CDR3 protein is CASSTLPYEQYF. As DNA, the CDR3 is TGTGCCAGCAGCACCCTTCCCTACGAGCAGTACTTC.

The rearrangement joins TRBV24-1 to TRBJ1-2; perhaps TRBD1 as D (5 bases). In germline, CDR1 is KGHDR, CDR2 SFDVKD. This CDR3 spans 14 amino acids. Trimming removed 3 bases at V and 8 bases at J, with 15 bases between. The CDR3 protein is CATSDGGVNGGYTF. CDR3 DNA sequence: TGTGCCACCAGTGATGGAGGGGTGAATGGGGGCTACACCTTC.

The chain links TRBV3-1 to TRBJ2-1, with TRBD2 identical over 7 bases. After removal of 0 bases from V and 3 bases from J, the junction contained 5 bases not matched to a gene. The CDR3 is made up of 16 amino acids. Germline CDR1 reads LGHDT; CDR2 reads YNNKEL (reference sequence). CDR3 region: CASSQEGGRHYNEQFF. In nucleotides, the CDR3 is TGTGCCAGCAGCCAAGAGGGAGGGAGACACTACAATGAGCAGTTCTTC.

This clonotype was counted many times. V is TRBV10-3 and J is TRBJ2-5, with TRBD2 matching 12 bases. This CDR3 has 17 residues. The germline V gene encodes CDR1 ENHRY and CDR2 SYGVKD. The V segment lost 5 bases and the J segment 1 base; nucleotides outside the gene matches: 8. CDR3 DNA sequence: TGTGCCATCAGTCCAACGACTAGCGGGGGTATCCAAGAGACCCAGTACTTC. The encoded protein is CAISPTTSGGIQETQYF.

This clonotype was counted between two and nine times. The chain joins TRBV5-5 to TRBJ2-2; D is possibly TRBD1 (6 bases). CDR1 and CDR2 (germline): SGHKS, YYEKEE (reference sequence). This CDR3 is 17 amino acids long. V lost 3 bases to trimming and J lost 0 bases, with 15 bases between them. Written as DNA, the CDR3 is TGTGCCAGCAGCTACTACCCCGGGACAACGAACACCGGGGAGCTGTTTTTT. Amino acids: CASSYYPGTTNTGELFF.

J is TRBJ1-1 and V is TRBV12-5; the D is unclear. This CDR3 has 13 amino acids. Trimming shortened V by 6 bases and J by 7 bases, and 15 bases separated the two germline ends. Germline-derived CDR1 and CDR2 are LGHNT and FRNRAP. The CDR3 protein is CASGRTEINEAFF. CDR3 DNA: TGTGCTAGTGGCCGCACAGAGATTAATGAAGCTTTCTTT.

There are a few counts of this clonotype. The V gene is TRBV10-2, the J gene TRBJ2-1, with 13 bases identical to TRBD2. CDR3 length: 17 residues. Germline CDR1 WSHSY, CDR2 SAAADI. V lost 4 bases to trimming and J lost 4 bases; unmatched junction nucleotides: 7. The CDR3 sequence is CASSVKGTSGVYNEQFF. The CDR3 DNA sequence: TGCGCCAGCAGTGTAAAAGGGACTAGCGGGGTTTACAATGAGCAGTTCTTC.